Listed below are T cell receptor beta chains from one sample, sequenced in a study of blood T cell repertoires in COVID-19. Assay: immunoSEQ multiplex PCR; the TCRdb copy retains only in-frame clones and omits some. The sample contains more than 250,000 clones, around 84% of which appear only once. Material for sequencing was PBMCs or T cells enriched from blood (not recorded which). The receptor source for this set is a woman between 18 and 29 years old who had recovered from COVID-19. Both conserved end residues are part of each CDR3. D genes are given only for firm matches. Only some rows state a clone size, as once, few, many or a class for expanded clones.

V,J,length,D,size,CDR3,DNA
TRBV7-6,TRBJ2-5,15,.,.,CASSLRVEAGETQYF,TGTGCCAGCAGCTTGAGAGTTGAGGCGGGGGAGACCCAGTACTTC
TRBV4-1,TRBJ1-4,14,TRBD1,.,CASSQEGQGKKLFF,TGCGCCAGCAGCCAAGAGGGACAGGGGAAAAAACTGTTTTTT
TRBV6-1,TRBJ1-3,15,TRBD1,.,CASSEGQGPRNTIYF,TGTGCCAGCAGCGAAGGACAGGGGCCCCGAAACACCATATATTTT
TRBV12-3/TRBV12-4,TRBJ2-5,13,.,.,CASSLTRHETQYF,TGTGCCAGCAGTTTAACGAGGCATGAGACCCAGTACTTC
TRBV3-1/TRBV3-2,TRBJ2-2,15,.,.,CASSHRTKDTGELFF,TGTGCCAGCAGCCACAGGACTAAAGACACCGGGGAGCTGTTTTTT
TRBV30,TRBJ2-3,13,TRBD2,few,CASSGGDSDTQYF,TGTGCCTCCAGCGGGGGGGATTCAGATACGCAGTATTTT
TRBV7-6,TRBJ1-2,15,.,.,CASSLTPRGIRGYTF,TGTGCCAGCAGCTTGACTCCGAGAGGTATCCGGGGCTACACCTTC
TRBV9,TRBJ1-1,16,.,once,CASSVEGEVGNTEAFF,TGTGCCAGCAGCGTAGAAGGGGAAGTCGGGAACACTGAAGCTTTCTTT
TRBV25-1,TRBJ1-3,18,TRBD1,.,CASSESYEGQAWGNTIYF,TGTGCCAGCAGTGAATCGTACGAGGGACAGGCCTGGGGAAACACCATATATTTT
TRBV19,TRBJ1-2,17,.,.,CASSIASFGYEEYGYTF,TGTGCCAGTAGTATCGCGTCGTTTGGGTACGAGGAGTATGGCTACACCTTC
TRBV11-2,TRBJ1-3,14,.,.,CASSAQFSGNTIYF,TGTGCCAGCAGCGCACAGTTCTCTGGAAACACCATATATTTT
TRBV5-1,TRBJ2-2,17,TRBD1,.,CASSIGSRGLGTGELFF,TGCGCCAGCAGCATAGGATCCAGGGGGCTGGGCACCGGGGAGCTGTTTTTT
TRBV19,TRBJ2-3,15,TRBD2,.,CASTPIAGGTDTQYF,TGTGCCAGTACCCCTATAGCGGGGGGCACAGATACGCAGTATTTT
TRBV3-1/TRBV3-2,TRBJ2-5,16,TRBD1,.,CASSQDGTGASETQYF,TGTGCCAGCAGCCAAGATGGGACAGGGGCCTCAGAGACCCAGTACTTC
TRBV5-1,TRBJ2-3,14,.,.,CASSLIGGTDTQYF,TGCGCCAGCAGCTTGATAGGGGGCACAGATACGCAGTATTTT
TRBV30,TRBJ1-1,14,.,few,CAWSVRKPNTEAFF,TGTGCCTGGAGTGTACGTAAGCCGAACACTGAAGCTTTCTTT
TRBV28,TRBJ1-5,14,.,.,CASSAGLGGQPQHF,TGTGCCAGCAGTGCGGGACTTGGAGGACAGCCCCAGCATTTT
TRBV7-9,TRBJ1-1,12,.,.,CASSPGGTEAFF,TGTGCCAGCAGCCCCGGGGGGACTGAAGCTTTCTTT
TRBV18,TRBJ1-1,13,.,.,CASSLNVNTEAFF,TGTGCCAGCTCACTAAATGTAAACACTGAAGCTTTCTTT
TRBV29-1,TRBJ1-2,11,.,.,CSVTHIGGYTF,TGCAGCGTGACACACATCGGCGGCTACACCTTC
TRBV10-3,TRBJ1-2,13,.,.,CAIRLQGSYGYTF,TGTGCCATCAGGCTACAGGGTTCCTATGGCTACACCTTC